This T cell receptor beta chain came from a study of T cells after posttransplantation cyclophosphamide. General study findings and limits: After PTCy, TRB diversity resembled that of CNI/methotrexate controls. TRB overlap between skin or GI tissue T cells and blood was limited. Donor-recipient repertoire similarity was low at 1-2 months, rising over year one.

A note on this clone: The antigen remains undetermined.

Profiled with immunoSEQ multiplex PCR; TCRdb holds only in-frame clones, not every one. The table records several thousand clones, around 62% of them present only once. This related bone marrow graft donor gave peripheral blood on the day of marrow donation. The source is a man younger than 45 in good health and a related stem cell transplant donor. The sample comprised memory CD8+ T cells sorted from blood.

The CDR3: CASRAETVTDTQYF. CDR3 bases: TGTGCCAGCAGGGCTGAGACAGTCACAGATACGCAGTATTTT. V is TRBV7-9 and J is TRBJ2-3; tentatively, D is TRBD1 (5 bases). Trimming left V 6 bases short and J 2 bases short, with 12 bases between. Germline CDR1 and CDR2: SEHNR and FQNEAQ (reference sequence). CDR3 length: 14 amino acids.